Listed below are T cell receptor beta chains from one sample, sequenced in a study of blood T cells in healthy people across ages. TCRdb re-called the 5' RACE reads with MiXCR, one entry per CDR3 protein. The sample lists 600,000 to 1,000,000 distinct CDR3 sequences; nearly 60% were seen once. The specimen sequenced was blood. The origin of the receptors is a man aged 30-40 years in good health. Each CDR3 is given with its conserved first and last residue. A D gene is named only where the DNA matches it firmly. Clone size appears in some rows only: once, few, many, or a class for an expanded clone.

CASSLYGHARGEQYF	TGTGCCAGCAGCTTATATGGCCACGCCCGGGGCGAGCAGTACTTC	TRBV7-2	TRBJ2-7	-	-
CASSPRDGENIQYF	TGTGCCAGCTCACCACGGGACGGAGAAAACATTCAGTACTTC	TRBV18	TRBJ2-4	-	-
CSVDGGRLFGGYTF	TGCAGCGTTGACGGGGGGCGTCTGTTTGGTGGCTACACCTTC	TRBV29-1	TRBJ1-2	few	-
CASSLAGDKNIQYF	TGTGCCAGCAGCTTAGCTGGGGACAAAAACATTCAGTACTTC	TRBV7-9	TRBJ2-4	few	-
CASSLAITTYEQYF	TGTGCCAGCAGTTTAGCGATAACGACCTACGAGCAGTACTTC	TRBV27	TRBJ2-7	-	-
CASGQITGGTNEQYF	TGCGCCAGCGGACAGATCACGGGGGGCACCAACGAGCAGTACTTC	TRBV5-1	TRBJ2-7	-	-
CSAGGISGSVYEQYF	TGCAGTGCAGGGGGGATTAGCGGGAGTGTATACGAGCAGTACTTC	TRBV20-1	TRBJ2-7	-	TRBD2
CASRTEHYEQYF	TGTGCCAGCAGGACAGAACACTACGAGCAGTACTTC	TRBV25-1	TRBJ2-7	once	-
CASSSTSVAETQYF	TGTGCCAGCAGCTCGACTAGCGTGGCGGAGACCCAGTACTTC	TRBV7-2	TRBJ2-5	many	TRBD2
CASSVFGFGTEAFF	TGTGCCAGCAGCGTATTCGGTTTCGGGACAGAGGCTTTCTTT	TRBV7-2	TRBJ1-1	-	TRBD1
CSARTILLYNEQFF	TGCAGTGCTAGGACTATTCTCCTCTACAATGAGCAGTTCTTC	TRBV20-1	TRBJ2-1	few	-
CASSSPHAETLYGYTF	TGCGCCAGCAGCTCCCCCCACGCAGAAACCCTCTATGGCTACACCTTC	TRBV4-1	TRBJ1-2	-	-
CASSVARFSGQGNYEQYF	TGTGCCAGCAGCGTGGCCCGGTTTTCGGGACAGGGGAACTACGAGCAGTACTTC	TRBV5-5	TRBJ2-7	-	TRBD1
CASSQREGETQYF	TGTGCCAGCAGCCAGCGGGAGGGTGAAACCCAGTACTTC	TRBV3-1	TRBJ2-5	-	TRBD2
CASRTGQGEEGYTF	TGTGCCAGCAGGACGGGACAGGGTGAAGAGGGCTACACCTTC	TRBV28	TRBJ1-2	-	TRBD1
CSVGQGAGTNYGYTF	TGCAGCGTGGGACAGGGGGCTGGTACTAACTATGGTTACACCTTC	TRBV29-1	TRBJ1-2	-	TRBD1
CATQREGSYNEQFF	TGTGCCACCCAACGGGAGGGGTCCTACAATGAGCAGTTCTTC	TRBV3-1	TRBJ2-1	-	TRBD2
CASSRTGTGAYNEQFF	TGTGCCAGCAGTCGTACGGGGACGGGGGCTTACAATGAGCAGTTCTTC	TRBV12-3/TRBV12-4	TRBJ2-1	once	-